The T cell receptor beta chain described here comes from a study of blood T cell repertoires in COVID-19 (dated by TCRdb to about 2020). Broadly, across the study: Samples from collaborators originated in the United States, Italy and Spain and spanned both the acute and convalescent phases of COVID-19. The prospective study material was composed of cDNA or gDNA derived from T cells, B-cell-depleted T cells, or PBMCs. Deeply sampled blood TCRbeta repertoires from subjects exposed to, actively infected with, or recovered from COVID-19 were included in the dataset. The repertoires were released in a freely available public database meant as a resource for research on the immune response to SARS-CoV-2. The samples were drawn from two sources: the first 160 participants of the ongoing ImmuneRACE study, and fewer than 1,500 subjects contributed by 6 global collaborators. A de-identified subject ID, COVID-19 status, age in years and sex were almost always included in the sample metadata. Where available, HLA class I and class II types were obtained from metadata supplied by the sample provider rather than from assay-based typing.

TCRbeta CDR3 regions were amplified from genomic DNA using the immunoSEQ Assay, a bias-controlled multiplex PCR. The paper's data handling went like this. Nucleated cell counts per sample were estimated from amplification of reference gene primers within the assay. To quantify the absolute abundance of each unique TCRbeta CDR3 rearrangement, sequence reads were collapsed and filtered. Productive Simpson clonality was computed per sample as the square root of Simpson's diversity index over productive rearrangements. The table was pulled from immuneACCESS by TCRdb, which kept in-frame rearrangements only. Such tables lose some clones; where checked, under half of the loss comes from unresolved V genes, and the rest has no known cause. The DNA was the basis for D and trimming; V, J and clone size are from that table. Counted in this sample were about 40,000 clones; more than 60% of them appeared once. The ten largest clones take up 25% to 30% of the sample.

Here is what the overall study found, with its caveats: The amount of clinical and demographic metadata varied by source and participant and was provided uncurated.

There are many counts of this clone. No antigen is known for it. The input lacks base qualities; no much larger clone sits a single base away. Collaborating institutions collected whole blood in K2EDTA tubes following their own protocols. For TCRbeta analysis, collaborators shipped samples as frozen whole blood, isolated PBMCs, or DNA extracted from either of those sample types. CDR1 and CDR2 were assigned from the germline V gene as SGHRS and YFSETQ. V loses 2 bases at its end and J loses 3 bases; junction bases beyond the gene matches: 3. Spanning cysteine to phenylalanine, the CDR3 consists of 15 amino acids. Only CDR3 DNA is held: 45 bases, read in frame from base 1.

The source material was peripheral blood. The sequence came from a woman between 65 and 79 years old with acute or convalescent COVID-19. The chain employs TRBV5-1 and TRBJ1-4, with 8 central nucleotides matching TRBD1. The bases read TGCGCCAGCAGCTTTCAGGGGGCAGCTAATGAAAAACTGTTTTTT. Translated, it gives CASSFQGAANEKLFF.